Listed below are T cell receptor beta chains from one sample, sequenced in a study of T cells after yellow fever vaccination. From the 5' RACE reads, TCRdb called clonotypes with MiXCR, one entry per CDR3 protein. The data hold around 30,000 distinct CDR3 sequences, with about 10% observed a single time. Sequencing was performed on PBMCs, either bulk or a sorted T-cell subset (CD4+, CD8+, memory, or dextramer-sorted; not recorded which), taken less than 16 days after the first yellow fever vaccination. These receptors all come from a man aged 18 to 35 who received the YFV17D yellow fever vaccine. Both conserved end residues are part of each CDR3. The order of the fields is CDR3 DNA, CDR3 protein, D gene, J gene, clone size, V gene. D genes are given only for firm matches. A row's size may be missing; if present it is once, few, many or a size class.

CDR3 DNA: TGTGCCGGGGGGGGGCTCACAGATACGCAGTATTTT
CDR3 protein: CAGGGLTDTQYF
D gene: .
J gene: TRBJ2-3
clone size: many
V gene: TRBV7-2

CDR3 DNA: TGCGCCAGCAGCTCGGCTGCAGGGGGAGTCACCGGGGAGCTGTTTTTT
CDR3 protein: CASSSAAGGVTGELFF
D gene: TRBD1
J gene: TRBJ2-2
clone size: many
V gene: TRBV5-1

CDR3 DNA: TGTGCCAGCAGGACAGAATATAATTCACCCCTCCACTTT
CDR3 protein: CASRTEYNSPLHF
D gene: .
J gene: TRBJ1-6
clone size: many
V gene: TRBV6-6

CDR3 DNA: TGTGCCACCAGCCCTTCCAGGGTGAACTCTGGGGCCAACGTCCTGACTTTC
CDR3 protein: CATSPSRVNSGANVLTF
D gene: .
J gene: TRBJ2-6
clone size: .
V gene: TRBV3-1

CDR3 DNA: TGTGCCAGCAGCTTTTACCCGGGACAGGGGGACACTGAAGCTTTCTTT
CDR3 protein: CASSFYPGQGDTEAFF
D gene: TRBD1
J gene: TRBJ1-1
clone size: many
V gene: TRBV7-2

CDR3 DNA: TGCGCCAGCAGCCCCGACACTAGCAATCAGCCCCAGCATTTT
CDR3 protein: CASSPDTSNQPQHF
D gene: .
J gene: TRBJ1-5
clone size: many
V gene: TRBV5-1

CDR3 DNA: TGTGCCAGCAGCGAAAATAGCGGGGGGGTCGGCATTCAGTACTTC
CDR3 protein: CASSENSGGVGIQYF
D gene: TRBD2
J gene: TRBJ2-4
clone size: medium-sized
V gene: TRBV11-2

CDR3 DNA: TGTGCCAGCAAGCAATCAGGGTATGGCTACACCTTC
CDR3 protein: CASKQSGYGYTF
D gene: .
J gene: TRBJ1-2
clone size: many
V gene: TRBV6-2/TRBV6-3

CDR3 DNA: TGCGCCAGCAGCCGCATGTCCGGGAGTAGCACAGATACGCAGTATTTT
CDR3 protein: CASSRMSGSSTDTQYF
D gene: .
J gene: TRBJ2-3
clone size: many
V gene: TRBV5-1

CDR3 DNA: TGCAGTGCTAGGACAGGGGCTGGGGCCAACGTCCTGACTTTC
CDR3 protein: CSARTGAGANVLTF
D gene: TRBD1
J gene: TRBJ2-6
clone size: few
V gene: TRBV20-1

CDR3 DNA: TGTGCCAGCAGCCAGCGCGGGGCCGTGGGTAATGAGCAGTTCTTC
CDR3 protein: CASSQRGAVGNEQFF
D gene: .
J gene: TRBJ2-1
clone size: many
V gene: TRBV4-2

CDR3 DNA: TGTGCCAGCAGTATAAGGGGGGAGCTGTTTTTT
CDR3 protein: CASSIRGELFF
D gene: .
J gene: TRBJ2-2
clone size: many
V gene: TRBV12-3/TRBV12-4

CDR3 DNA: TGTGCCAGCAGCTCCGGGACAGGTTATGAAGGCTACACCTTC
CDR3 protein: CASSSGTGYEGYTF
D gene: TRBD1
J gene: TRBJ1-2
clone size: many
V gene: TRBV7-8

CDR3 DNA: TGCGCCAGCAGCTTGGCCGGGGGAGCGGGGGTTACCACAGATACGCAGTATTTT
CDR3 protein: CASSLAGGAGVTTDTQYF
D gene: TRBD2
J gene: TRBJ2-3
clone size: many
V gene: TRBV5-1

CDR3 DNA: TGTGCCAGCAGCGTACAGGGGTTGACTGAAGCTTTCTTT
CDR3 protein: CASSVQGLTEAFF
D gene: TRBD1
J gene: TRBJ1-1
clone size: many
V gene: TRBV5-6

CDR3 DNA: TGTGCCAGCAGACCCGCAACGGCGAACAGGGTTAATTCACCCCTCCACTTT
CDR3 protein: CASRPATANRVNSPLHF
D gene: .
J gene: TRBJ1-6
clone size: many
V gene: TRBV27

CDR3 DNA: TGTGCCAGCAGTTCCTCGGAACTCTCCTATAATTCACCCCTCCACTTT
CDR3 protein: CASSSSELSYNSPLHF
D gene: .
J gene: TRBJ1-6
clone size: many
V gene: TRBV25-1

CDR3 DNA: TGTGCCAGCAGCCATGGCGACCGGAGGGAGAATGAGCAGTTCTTC
CDR3 protein: CASSHGDRRENEQFF
D gene: .
J gene: TRBJ2-1
clone size: many
V gene: TRBV7-2

CDR3 DNA: TGTGCCAGCTCACCAGGGCAAGGGGGCGCGAACACTGAAGCTTTCTTT
CDR3 protein: CASSPGQGGANTEAFF
D gene: TRBD1
J gene: TRBJ1-1
clone size: many
V gene: TRBV18

CDR3 DNA: TGTGCCAGCAGCCCAAATTTCGGGTCCTACGAGCAGTACTTC
CDR3 protein: CASSPNFGSYEQYF
D gene: .
J gene: TRBJ2-7
clone size: many
V gene: TRBV9

CDR3 DNA: TGTGCCAGCAGCTTCGGTCGGGGCGGGGGGGGATACACAGATACGCAGTATTTT
CDR3 protein: CASSFGRGGGGYTDTQYF
D gene: TRBD2
J gene: TRBJ2-3
clone size: .
V gene: TRBV7-8

CDR3 DNA: TGTGCCAGCAAGCTCGGAGGGTCCTATAATTCACCCCTCCACTTT
CDR3 protein: CASKLGGSYNSPLHF
D gene: .
J gene: TRBJ1-6
clone size: many
V gene: TRBV27

CDR3 DNA: TGTGCCAGCGCGGATCTAATCACCCGAAACACCATATATTTT
CDR3 protein: CASADLITRNTIYF
D gene: .
J gene: TRBJ1-3
clone size: many
V gene: TRBV6-1

CDR3 DNA: TGTGCCAGCAGCTTAAACCCGCCGGGTTCTGGAAACACCATATATTTT
CDR3 protein: CASSLNPPGSGNTIYF
D gene: .
J gene: TRBJ1-3
clone size: many
V gene: TRBV7-2

CDR3 DNA: TGTGCAAGTCGCTTAGATAAGACCTACGAGCAGTACTTC
CDR3 protein: CASRLDKTYEQYF
D gene: .
J gene: TRBJ2-7
clone size: .
V gene: TRBV12-2

CDR3 DNA: TGTGCCAGCAGCTTAGAGACTTCTACTAGCACAGATACGCAGTATTTT
CDR3 protein: CASSLETSTSTDTQYF
D gene: .
J gene: TRBJ2-3
clone size: many
V gene: TRBV11-2

CDR3 DNA: TGTGCCAGCAGCCAAGGACTAGGATTAACAGATACGCAGTATTTT
CDR3 protein: CASSQGLGLTDTQYF
D gene: TRBD2
J gene: TRBJ2-3
clone size: .
V gene: TRBV7-2

CDR3 DNA: TGTGCCAGCTCAGCTGGACAGGGGTCTTTTCAGCATGGCTACACCTTC
CDR3 protein: CASSAGQGSFQHGYTF
D gene: TRBD1
J gene: TRBJ1-2
clone size: .
V gene: TRBV18

CDR3 DNA: TGTGCCAGCCAACAGGGAAGTTCACCCCTCCACTTT
CDR3 protein: CASQQGSSPLHF
D gene: .
J gene: TRBJ1-6
clone size: many
V gene: TRBV3-1

CDR3 DNA: TGTGCCAGCAGCTCCGGGACTAGCGCCCGCAATGAGCAGTTCTTC
CDR3 protein: CASSSGTSARNEQFF
D gene: TRBD2
J gene: TRBJ2-1
clone size: many
V gene: TRBV7-7

CDR3 DNA: TGTGCCAGCTCAGGGGGAAACGGCAATCAGCCCCAGCATTTT
CDR3 protein: CASSGGNGNQPQHF
D gene: .
J gene: TRBJ1-5
clone size: many
V gene: TRBV18

CDR3 DNA: TGTGCCAGCAGCTCCGACAGGGGGCTAGTTTCGGTTCAGCCCCAGCATTTT
CDR3 protein: CASSSDRGLVSVQPQHF
D gene: TRBD1
J gene: TRBJ1-5
clone size: few
V gene: TRBV7-9

CDR3 DNA: TGTGCCAGCCTATCAATGGGGCAGGGGGGATACACCGGGGAGCTGTTTTTT
CDR3 protein: CASLSMGQGGYTGELFF
D gene: .
J gene: TRBJ2-2
clone size: medium-sized
V gene: TRBV2

CDR3 DNA: TGTGCCAGCACCCACCGGACAGGTCTAACTAATTCACCCCTCCACTTT
CDR3 protein: CASTHRTGLTNSPLHF
D gene: TRBD1
J gene: TRBJ1-6
clone size: many
V gene: TRBV6-5

CDR3 DNA: TGCAGTGCCGGCACGGGACAGGGCCAGCCCCAGCATTTT
CDR3 protein: CSAGTGQGQPQHF
D gene: TRBD1
J gene: TRBJ1-5
clone size: many
V gene: TRBV20-1

CDR3 DNA: TGTGCCAGCAGTTTATCTGGCGGGGACGCCACCGGGGAGCTGTTTTTT
CDR3 protein: CASSLSGGDATGELFF
D gene: .
J gene: TRBJ2-2
clone size: many
V gene: TRBV27

CDR3 DNA: TGTGCCAGCGTCCGGGTCGCAGAGGCGGGAAAACTGTTTTTT
CDR3 protein: CASVRVAEAGKLFF
D gene: .
J gene: TRBJ1-4
clone size: many
V gene: TRBV5-4

CDR3 DNA: TGTGCCAGCGTCGGCGTGGGGATCTCCTACAATGAGCAGTTCTTC
CDR3 protein: CASVGVGISYNEQFF
D gene: .
J gene: TRBJ2-1
clone size: once
V gene: TRBV7-9

CDR3 DNA: TGTGCCAGCAGCTTACTCGAGCCTGGGCAGGGGTACGAGCAGTACTTC
CDR3 protein: CASSLLEPGQGYEQYF
D gene: .
J gene: TRBJ2-7
clone size: many
V gene: TRBV7-2

CDR3 DNA: TGTGCCAGTAGTAAGCGGGGGGGCCGGTCCTACAATGAGCAGTTCTTC
CDR3 protein: CASSKRGGRSYNEQFF
D gene: TRBD2
J gene: TRBJ2-1
clone size: many
V gene: TRBV19

CDR3 DNA: TGCGCCAGCAGGAAAGGACTAGCGGACACAGATACGCAGTATTTT
CDR3 protein: CASRKGLADTDTQYF
D gene: TRBD2
J gene: TRBJ2-3
clone size: many
V gene: TRBV5-1

CDR3 DNA: TGTGCCAGCAGCCCAGGGAGTCTCATGAACACTGAAGCTTTCTTT
CDR3 protein: CASSPGSLMNTEAFF
D gene: .
J gene: TRBJ1-1
clone size: many
V gene: TRBV7-9